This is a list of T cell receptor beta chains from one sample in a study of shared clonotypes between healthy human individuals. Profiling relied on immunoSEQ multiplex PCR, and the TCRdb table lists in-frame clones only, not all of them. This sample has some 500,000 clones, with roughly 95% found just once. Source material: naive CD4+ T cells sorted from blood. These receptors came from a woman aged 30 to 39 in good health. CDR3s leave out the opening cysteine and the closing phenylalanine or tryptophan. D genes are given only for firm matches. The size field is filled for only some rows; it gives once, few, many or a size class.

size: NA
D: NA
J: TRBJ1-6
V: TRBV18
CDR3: ASSPPDRKNSPLH

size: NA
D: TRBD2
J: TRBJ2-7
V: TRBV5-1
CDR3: ASSTGVLAGANMEQY

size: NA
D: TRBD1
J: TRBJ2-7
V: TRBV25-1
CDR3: ASSETTGQSKYYEQY

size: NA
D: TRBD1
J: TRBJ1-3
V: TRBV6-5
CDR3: ASRPDRGEGNTIY

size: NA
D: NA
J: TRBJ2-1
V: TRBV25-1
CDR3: ASSESIQTWNEQF

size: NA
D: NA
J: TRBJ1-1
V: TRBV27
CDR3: ASRGGPTAKNTEAF

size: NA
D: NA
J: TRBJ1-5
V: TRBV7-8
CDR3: ASSLVDQPQH

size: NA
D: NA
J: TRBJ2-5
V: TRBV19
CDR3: ASSMGSSSEQY

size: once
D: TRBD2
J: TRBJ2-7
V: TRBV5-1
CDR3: ASSLGAGGPYEQY

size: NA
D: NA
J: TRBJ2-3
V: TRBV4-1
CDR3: ASSQGVQVAVRNTQY

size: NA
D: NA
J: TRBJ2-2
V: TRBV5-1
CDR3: ASSFKVYANTGELF

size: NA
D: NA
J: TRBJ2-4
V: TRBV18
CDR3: ASSPPNLAKNIQY

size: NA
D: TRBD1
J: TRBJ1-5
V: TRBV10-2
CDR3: ASSGGTVNQPQH

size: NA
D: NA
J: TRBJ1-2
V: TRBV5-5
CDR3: ASSNKDRNHGYT

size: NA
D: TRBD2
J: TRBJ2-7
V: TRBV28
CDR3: ASGSSGRGSYEQY

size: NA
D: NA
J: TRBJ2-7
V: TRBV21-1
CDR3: ASSKTGQGETSGIFHYEQY

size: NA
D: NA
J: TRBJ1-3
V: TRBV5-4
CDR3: ASSSGGFGNTIY

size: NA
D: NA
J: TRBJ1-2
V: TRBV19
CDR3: ASSIGQEFGYT

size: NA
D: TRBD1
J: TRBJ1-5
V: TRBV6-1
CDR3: ASSEGGRGMSGNQPQH

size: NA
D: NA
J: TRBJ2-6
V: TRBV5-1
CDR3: ASSMGAAGANVLT

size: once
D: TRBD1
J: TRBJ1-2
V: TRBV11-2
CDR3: ASSVTGTGAIGYT

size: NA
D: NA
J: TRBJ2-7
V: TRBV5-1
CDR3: ASSLEGLAYEQY

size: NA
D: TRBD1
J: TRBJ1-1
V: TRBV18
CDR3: ASSPQQGAPRTNTEAF

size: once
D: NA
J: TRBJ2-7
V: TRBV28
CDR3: ASRHPNDYYEQY

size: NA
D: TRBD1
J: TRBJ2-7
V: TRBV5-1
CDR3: ASSLEGTDFEQY

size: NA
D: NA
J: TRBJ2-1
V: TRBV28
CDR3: ASSFLRGSYYYEQF

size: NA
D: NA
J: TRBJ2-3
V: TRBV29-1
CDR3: SAVGPVENTDTQY

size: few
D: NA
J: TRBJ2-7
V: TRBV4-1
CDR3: ASSQVSNGYEQY

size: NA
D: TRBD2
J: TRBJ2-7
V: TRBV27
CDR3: ASNSLAAGETYEQY

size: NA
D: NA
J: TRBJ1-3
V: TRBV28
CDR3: ASGRTAFSGNTIY

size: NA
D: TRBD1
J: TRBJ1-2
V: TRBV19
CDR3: ASSIQGAFGYT

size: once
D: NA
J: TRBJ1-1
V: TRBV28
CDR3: AGFYSEAF

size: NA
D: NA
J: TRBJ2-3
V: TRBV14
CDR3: ASSPTRYTDTQY

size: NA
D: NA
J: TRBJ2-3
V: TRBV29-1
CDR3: SAGDGTDTQY

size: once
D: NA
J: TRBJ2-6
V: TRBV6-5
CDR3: ASSQQRSGANVLT

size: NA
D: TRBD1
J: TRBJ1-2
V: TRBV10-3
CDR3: AISGSDRLNYGYT

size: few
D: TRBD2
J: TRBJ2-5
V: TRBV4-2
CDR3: ASSHGLAGEETQY

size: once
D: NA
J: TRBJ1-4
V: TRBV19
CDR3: ASSPSRTGATNEKLF

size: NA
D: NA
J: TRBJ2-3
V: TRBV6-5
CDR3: ASSYLASTDTQY

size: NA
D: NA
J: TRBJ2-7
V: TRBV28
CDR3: ASSLQDYEQY

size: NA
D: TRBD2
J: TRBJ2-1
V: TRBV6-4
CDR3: ASSEGGLANNNEQF

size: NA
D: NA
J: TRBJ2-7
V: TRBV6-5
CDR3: ASSYQADSYEQY

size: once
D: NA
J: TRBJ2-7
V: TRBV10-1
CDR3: ASSESGGAYEQY

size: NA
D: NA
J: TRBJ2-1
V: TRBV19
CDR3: ASRSRGDNEQF

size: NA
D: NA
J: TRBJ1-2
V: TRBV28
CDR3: ASSFVQKNGYT

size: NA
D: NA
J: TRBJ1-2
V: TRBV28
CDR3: ASTSSPWGGYT

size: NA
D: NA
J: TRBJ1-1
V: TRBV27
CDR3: ASSLDRAKTEAF

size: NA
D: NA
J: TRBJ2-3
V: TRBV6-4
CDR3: ASSVSPGPVSTDTQY

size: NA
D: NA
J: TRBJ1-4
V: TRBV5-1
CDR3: ASSLASGGPKGEKLF

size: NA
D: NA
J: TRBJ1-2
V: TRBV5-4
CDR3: ASSLREEGGYT